Shown below are 12 T cell receptor beta chains from a single sample sequenced in a study of vaccination effects on CD4 cells after COVID-19. What these receptors recognize is not known. Profiling relied on immunoSEQ multiplex PCR, and the TCRdb table lists in-frame clones only, not all of them. Here the sample spans 8,500 to 13,000 clones, roughly 70% being singletons. Viral peptide pool expansion of antigen-specific CD4+ T cells preceded sequencing in the ViraFEST assay. CD4+ T cell isolation took place after nine to eleven days of culture. Material: CD4+ T cells from PBMCs cultured with HCoV-229E spike peptides, obtained before COVID-19 vaccination. The receptors originated from a human donor who received a COVID-19 vaccine.

The V and J genes are TRBV7-9 and TRBJ2-5; D may be TRBD2 (5 bases). The CDR3 length is 17 residues. The germline V gene has CDR1 SEHNR and CDR2 FQNEAQ (reference sequence). Deletions cut 5 bases from V and 5 bases from J, with 24 bases between. CDR3 sequence: CASSRTRGGVAGETQYF. The CDR3 DNA sequence: TGTGCCAGCAGCCGGACCCGGGGTGGGGTTGCCGGGGAGACCCAGTACTTC.

The chain employs TRBV7-2 and TRBJ2-2, with no clear D. Trimming removed 5 bases at V and 0 bases at J, with 4 bases between. The germline gives CDR1 SGHTA, CDR2 FQGNSA. This CDR3 region has 13 residues. CDR3 sequence (DNA): TGTGCCAGCAGCACCCCGAACACCGGGGAGCTGTTTTTT. Protein: CASSTPNTGELFF. The variable domain in full, with the rest retrieved from reference TRBV7-2 and TRBJ2-2, is GAGVSQSPSNKVTEKGKDVELRCDPISGHTALYWYRQSLGQGLEFLIYFQGNSAPDKSGLPSDRFSAERTGGSVSTLTIQRTQQEDSAVYLCASSTPNTGELFFGEGSRLTVL.

This chain joins TRBV9 and TRBJ1-5, with D unresolved. V was clipped by 2 bases and J by 4 bases, with 7 bases between them. The CDR3 loop spans 13 amino acids. Germline values: CDR1 SGDLS, CDR2 YYNGEE. Here the CDR3 DNA reads TGTGCCAGCAGCGTTGCGGATAATCAGCCCCAGCATTTT. Translated: CASSVADNQPQHF.

A single count supports this clone. This chain links TRBV4-3 with TRBJ1-4; D unresolved. Per the germline V gene, CDR1 is LGHNA and CDR2 is YSLEER. V shed 2 bases and J shed 2 bases, with 3 bases lying between them. The CDR3 covers 13 residues. CDR3 sequence reads: CASSQNTNEKLFF. CDR3 coding DNA: TGCGCCAGCAGCCAAAACACTAATGAAAAACTGTTTTTT.

J is TRBJ2-7 and V is TRBV13, with 8 positions matching TRBD2. Looked up from germline, CDR1 is PRHDT and CDR2 is FYEKMQ (reference sequence). J lost 1 base, V lost 6 bases, and 8 bases had no gene match. There are 15 residues in the CDR3. The CDR3 here is CASSSSGGRSYEQYF. The CDR3 nucleotides read TGTGCCAGCAGTTCGAGCGGGGGAAGATCCTACGAGCAGTACTTC.

This clone came up once. The chain has TRBV6-6 and TRBJ1-4; D unclear. Per germline, CDR1 MNHNY and CDR2 SVGAGI (reference sequence). This CDR3 spans 15 amino acids. V shed 0 bases and J shed 6 bases, with 11 bases lying between them. CDR3 region: CASSYSRTKYEKLFF. CDR3 coding DNA: TGTGCCAGCAGTTACTCGAGAACGAAGTATGAAAAACTGTTTTTT.

This clone appeared a few times. This chain joins TRBV2 and TRBJ2-3; no definite D call. V shed 5 bases and J shed 2 bases, with 8 bases lying between them. The CDR3 totals 13 residues. Germline-derived CDR1 and CDR2 are SNHLY and FYNNEI. This chain's CDR3 is CASSPPFTDTQYF. The CDR3 coding sequence is TGTGCCAGCAGTCCGCCCTTCACAGATACGCAGTATTTT. Looking up the rest from reference TRBV2 and TRBJ2-3 gives the full variable domain: EPEVTQTPSHQVTQMGQEVILRCVPISNHLYFYWYRQILGQKVEFLVSFYNNEISEKSEIFDDQFSVERPDGSNFTLKIRSTKLEDSAMYFCASSPPFTDTQYFGPGTRLTVL.

The rearrangement links TRBV4-2 to TRBJ1-5; 8 positions agree with TRBD1. This CDR3 contains 16 residues. Germline lookup yields CDR1 LGHNA and CDR2 YNFKEQ. The ends lost 1 base at V and 5 bases at J; junction bases unmatched: 7. The CDR3 protein is CASSQVHRGRHQPQHF. CDR3 DNA: TGTGCCAGCAGCCAAGTTCACAGGGGGAGACATCAGCCCCAGCATTTT.

J is TRBJ2-7 and V is TRBV9; TRBD2 matches 9 bases. Trimming took 0 bases from V and 3 from J; bases not matched to a gene: 7. Germline V lookup: CDR1 SGDLS, CDR2 YYNGEE. The CDR3 has 16 residues. CDR3: CASSVDPLAGGYEQYF. The CDR3 nucleotides read TGTGCCAGCAGCGTAGACCCACTAGCGGGTGGCTACGAGCAGTACTTC.

This clone was recorded a few times. The chain recombines TRBV19 with TRBJ2-1; the D is unclear. Trimming removed 1 base at V and 6 bases at J, with 10 bases between. Germline CDR1 is LNHDA and CDR2 is SQIVND (reference sequence). This CDR3 is 14 amino acids long. CDR3: CASSIGHSSNEQFF. The CDR3 region has the DNA TGTGCCAGTAGTATAGGACACTCAAGCAATGAGCAGTTCTTC.

This clone was detected only once. This rearrangement joins TRBV4-1 to TRBJ2-2; D might be TRBD2 (6 bases). The CDR3 runs 16 residues. Germline CDR1 is MGHRA and CDR2 is YSYEKL. Trimming left V 1 base short and J 5 bases short, with 14 bases between. The CDR3 reads CASSQAERARTGELFF. CDR3 bases: TGCGCCAGCAGCCAAGCTGAGCGGGCGCGGACCGGGGAGCTGTTTTTT.

The chain has TRBV7-2 and TRBJ2-2; TRBD1 might be the D (6 bases). The CDR3 is made up of 14 amino acids. V was shortened by 5 bases and J by 3 bases, with 10 bases between the two germline ends. Germline loops: CDR1 SGHTA, CDR2 FQGNSA. The CDR3 DNA reads TGTGCCAGCAGCCCCCAGGGGCACACCGGGGAGCTGTTTTTT. Amino acids: CASSPQGHTGELFF.